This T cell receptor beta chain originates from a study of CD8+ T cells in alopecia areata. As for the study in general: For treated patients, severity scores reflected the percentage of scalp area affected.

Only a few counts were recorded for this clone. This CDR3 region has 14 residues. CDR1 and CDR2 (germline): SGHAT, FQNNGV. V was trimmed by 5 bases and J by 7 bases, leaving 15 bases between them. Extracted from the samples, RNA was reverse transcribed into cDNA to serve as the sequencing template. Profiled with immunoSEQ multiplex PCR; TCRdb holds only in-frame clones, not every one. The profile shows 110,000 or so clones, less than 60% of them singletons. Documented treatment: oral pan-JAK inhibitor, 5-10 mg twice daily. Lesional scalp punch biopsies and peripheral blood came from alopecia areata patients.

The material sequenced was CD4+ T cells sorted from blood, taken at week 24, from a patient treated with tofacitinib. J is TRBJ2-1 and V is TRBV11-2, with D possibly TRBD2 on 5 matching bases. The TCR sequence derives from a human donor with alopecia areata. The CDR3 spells CASSTSPGSNEQFF. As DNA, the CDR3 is TGTGCCAGCAGCACCTCCCCGGGATCGAATGAGCAGTTCTTC.